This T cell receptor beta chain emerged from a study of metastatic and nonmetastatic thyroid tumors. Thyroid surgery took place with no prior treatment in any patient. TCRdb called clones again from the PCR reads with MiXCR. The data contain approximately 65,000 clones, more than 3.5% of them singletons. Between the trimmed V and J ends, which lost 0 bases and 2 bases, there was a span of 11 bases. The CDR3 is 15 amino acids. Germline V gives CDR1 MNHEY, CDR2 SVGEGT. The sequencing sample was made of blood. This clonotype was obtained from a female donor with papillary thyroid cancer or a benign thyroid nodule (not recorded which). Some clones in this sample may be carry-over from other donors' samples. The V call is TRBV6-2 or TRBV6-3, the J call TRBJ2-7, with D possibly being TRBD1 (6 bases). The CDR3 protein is CASSYSEDRPYEQYF. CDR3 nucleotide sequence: TGTGCCAGCAGTTACTCGGAGGACAGACCCTACGAGCAGTACTTC.